These 23 T cell receptor beta chains were all obtained from the same sample, sequenced in a study of T cell changes during pregnancy in multiple sclerosis. Profiling relied on immunoSEQ multiplex PCR, and the TCRdb table lists in-frame clones only, not all of them. The table records some 99,000 clones, under 95% of them present only once. Sample: peripheral blood, taken after pregnancy. The receptors here all came from a female donor with multiple sclerosis, enrolled in a pregnancy study.

The sample holds one count of this clone. The chain links TRBV21-1 to TRBJ2-1; TRBD2 was called by the table and not checked on the DNA. TRBV21-1 represents a pseudogene. This CDR3 comprises 20 residues. The CDR3 nucleotides read TGTGCCAGCAGGATCCTTCTAGCGGGAGCGACCCAACCACTATACAATGAGCAGTTCTTC. Encoded protein: CASRILLAGATQPLYNEQFF.

V and J are TRBV29-1 and TRBJ1-1; D is unresolved. The CDR3 is made up of 12 amino acids. Trimming took off 4 bases at V and 3 bases at J, with 9 bases between the two ends. Germline V CDR1 and CDR2: SQVTM, ANQGSEA. The CDR3 coding sequence is TGCAGCGTTGGGGTCAGGTACACTGAAGCTTTCTTT. It codes for CSVGVRYTEAFF. The full variable domain, its missing parts supplied by reference TRBV29-1 and TRBJ1-1, is SAVISQKPSRDICQRGTSLTIQCQVDSQVTMMFWYRQQPGQSLTLIATANQGSEATYESGFVIDKFPISRPNLTFSTLTVSNMSPEDSSIYLCSVGVRYTEAFFGQGTRLTVV.

The rearrangement links TRBV19 to TRBJ2-3; no clear D gene. CDR3 length: 17 residues. CDR1 and CDR2 (germline): LNHDA, SQIVND (reference sequence). Trimming shortened V by 5 bases and J by 0 bases, and 18 bases separated the two germline ends. The DNA of the CDR3 is TGTGCCAGTAGTTTAAGGCCCAGGATTCTTAGCACAGATACGCAGTATTTT. Translation: CASSLRPRILSTDTQYF.

The chain has TRBV7-8 and TRBJ2-3; tentatively, D is TRBD2 (6 bases). CDR3 length equals 16 residues. The germline V gene has CDR1 SGHVS and CDR2 FQNEAQ. The V end lost 5 bases, the J end lost 0 bases, and 15 bases lay between the germline ends. CDR3 region: CASSVTSRASTDTQYF. In nucleotides, the CDR3 is TGTGCCAGCAGCGTTACTAGCAGAGCTAGCACAGATACGCAGTATTTT.

This clone appeared a single time. The chain combines TRBV9 with TRBJ2-7, with TRBD1 matching 11 bases. The germline gives CDR1 SGDLS, CDR2 YYNGEE. The CDR3 is made up of 17 amino acids. Trimming at V came to 2 bases and at J to 2 bases, leaving 9 bases not matched to a gene. CDR3 bases: TGTGCCAGCAGCGTTGGGACAGGGGGAAATCTGGCCTACGAGCAGTACTTC. Its protein is CASSVGTGGNLAYEQYF.

This chain joins TRBV28 and TRBJ2-1, with D possibly TRBD2 on 5 matching bases. The V gene lost 6 bases and the J gene lost 1 base, with 10 bases spanning the gap. CDR1 MDHEN and CDR2 SYDVKM come from the germline V gene. This CDR3 region has 14 residues. CDR3 region: CASRLGSSYNEQFF. For the CDR3, the DNA is TGTGCCAGCAGGCTAGGGAGTTCCTACAATGAGCAGTTCTTC.

The chain recombines TRBV4-2 with TRBJ1-3; 7 bases match TRBD1. The V segment lost 4 bases and the J segment 0 bases; nucleotides outside the gene matches: 3. The CDR3 consists of 15 residues. In germline, CDR1 is LGHNA, CDR2 YNFKEQ. The CDR3 region is CASSLRDSSGNTIYF. As DNA, the CDR3 is TGTGCCAGCAGCCTTCGGGACAGCTCTGGAAACACCATATATTTT.

The chain employs TRBV30 and TRBJ1-1, with D possibly being TRBD1 (6 bases). The CDR3 totals 16 residues. V was trimmed by 3 bases and J by 1 base, leaving 18 bases between them. Looked up from germline, CDR1 is GTSNPN and CDR2 is SVGIG (reference sequence). The CDR3 here is CAWSPQGRSWNTEAFF. The DNA of the CDR3 is TGTGCCTGGAGCCCCCAGGGGCGAAGCTGGAACACTGAAGCTTTCTTT.

This clone was picked up one time. The rearrangement joins TRBV29-1 to TRBJ2-5; 8 bases are shared with TRBD1. This CDR3 is 14 amino acids long. The germline gives CDR1 SQVTM, CDR2 ANQGSEA. Losses at the gene ends were 5 bases for V and 6 bases for J; bases not matched to a gene: 11. CDR3 region: CSVQGVTGVKTQYF. The DNA of the CDR3 is TGCAGCGTTCAGGGGGTGACAGGGGTGAAGACCCAGTACTTC.

The genes are TRBV4-2 and TRBJ2-2; 10 nucleotides match TRBD1. The ends lost 1 base at V and 1 base at J; junction bases unmatched: 9. This CDR3 spans 19 amino acids. Germline lookup yields CDR1 LGHNA and CDR2 YNFKEQ. CDR3 loop: CASSQVSSTGGLNTGELFF. CDR3 bases: TGTGCCAGCAGCCAAGTCTCCTCGACAGGGGGCTTGAACACCGGGGAGCTGTTTTTT.

The J gene is TRBJ1-2, the V gene TRBV4-3; maybe TRBD1 (6 bases). The CDR3 sequence is 15 residues long. The germline V and J ends were trimmed by 1 base and 7 bases, with 16 bases remaining between them. From germline, CDR1 is LGHNA and CDR2 YSLEER. The CDR3 bases are TGCGCCAGCAGCCAAGCCCCGGGGACATCAGGTGGCTACACCTTC. Protein: CASSQAPGTSGGYTF.

The J gene is TRBJ1-2, the V gene TRBV5-4; D not certain. The germline CDR1 and CDR2 sequences are SGHNT and YYREEE (reference sequence). V dropped 0 bases and J dropped 8 bases, with 11 bases sitting between them. The CDR3 covers 13 residues. CDR3 DNA: TGTGCCAGCAGCTTGGCCGACCTCGGGGGCTACACCTTC. Translated: CASSLADLGGYTF. Variable domain in full (rest from reference TRBV5-4 and TRBJ1-2): ETGVTQSPTHLIKTRGQQVTLRCSSQSGHNTVSWYQQALGQGPQFIFQYYREEENGRGNFPPRFSGLQFPNYSSELNVNALELDDSALYLCASSLADLGGYTFGSGTRLTVV.

The chain employs TRBV13 and TRBJ2-1; 7 bases agree with TRBD2. The J segment lost 6 bases and the V segment lost 2 bases, leaving 7 bases of the junction unmatched. The germline V gene encodes CDR1 PRHDT and CDR2 FYEKMQ (reference sequence). The CDR3 is made up of 15 amino acids. The CDR3 sequence is CASSLRREYLNEQFF. The CDR3 DNA follows: TGTGCCAGCAGCTTACGGCGGGAGTATCTCAATGAGCAGTTCTTC.

The chain combines TRBV9 with TRBJ2-2, with 12 nucleotides matching TRBD2. V was pared by 1 base and J by 5 bases, with 9 bases of the junction left unmatched. Germline CDR1 reads SGDLS; CDR2 reads YYNGEE. The length of the CDR3 is 18 residues. The chain's CDR3 is CASSVYASGREGTGELFF. The CDR3 nucleotides read TGTGCCAGCAGCGTATATGCTAGCGGGAGGGAAGGGACCGGGGAGCTGTTTTTT. Full variable domain (rest looked up from reference TRBV9 and TRBJ2-2): DSGVTQTPKHLITATGQRVTLRCSPRSGDLSVYWYQQSLDQGLQFLIQYYNGEERAKGNILERFSAQQFPDLHSELNLSSLELGDSALYFCASSVYASGREGTGELFFGEGSRLTVL.

The chain joins TRBV19 to TRBJ1-5, with TRBD1 identical over 9 bases. Germline loops: CDR1 LNHDA, CDR2 SQIVND (reference sequence). The CDR3 spans 15 residues. V lost 6 bases and J lost 4; bases outside the gene matches: 7. The CDR3 DNA follows: TGTGCCAGTAGGGCAGGGACAGGGTATAATCAGCCCCAGCATTTT. Amino acids: CASRAGTGYNQPQHF.

The chain links TRBV4-3 to TRBJ2-7, with 12 bases that match TRBD2. The junction had 5 bases not matched to a gene; V was cut back by 4 bases and J by 4 bases. Per germline, CDR1 LGHNA and CDR2 YSLEER. This CDR3 has 15 amino acids. The CDR3 sequence is CASSPSTSGRYEQYF. The CDR3 nucleotides are TGCGCCAGCAGCCCCTCAACTAGCGGGAGGTACGAGCAGTACTTC.

The rearrangement joins TRBV11-3 to TRBJ1-2, with 8 bases aligning to TRBD1. Germline CDR1 reads SGHNT; CDR2 reads YENEEA. CDR3 size: 20 residues. V was clipped by 4 bases and J by 1 base; unmatched bases: 20. CDR3: CASSSNSRGTGHRGNYGYTF. CDR3 nucleotide sequence: TGTGCCAGCAGCTCGAACAGTCGCGGGACAGGTCACAGAGGTAACTATGGCTACACCTTC.

This chain uses TRBV7-9 with TRBJ1-5, with unresolved D. CDR3 length: 14 residues. Germline V gene data show CDR1 as SEHNR and CDR2 as FQNEAQ (reference sequence). The germline V and J ends were trimmed by 6 bases and 3 bases, with 12 bases remaining between them. This CDR3 reads CASSSTNYNQPQHF. CDR3 in DNA: TGTGCCAGCAGTTCAACGAACTACAATCAGCCCCAGCATTTT.

The chain is built from TRBV13 and TRBJ2-7; a weak D match, TRBD2 (6 bases). This CDR3 has 16 residues. The germline V gene has CDR1 PRHDT and CDR2 FYEKMQ (reference sequence). V shed 6 bases and J shed 0 bases, with 18 bases lying between them. The CDR3 loop reads CASSPISGKASYEQYF. The CDR3 DNA follows: TGTGCCAGCAGTCCAATTAGCGGTAAAGCCTCCTACGAGCAGTACTTC.

The chain has TRBV5-1 and TRBJ2-6; D may be TRBD1 (6 bases). Trimming stripped 5 bases from V and 0 bases from J, with 12 bases between. This CDR3 has 16 residues. Germline-derived CDR1 and CDR2 are SGHRS and YFSETQ. CDR3 DNA sequence: TGCGCCAGCAGGGCCGGACAGAGCTCTGGGGCCAACGTCCTGACTTTC. Its translation: CASRAGQSSGANVLTF.

The chain uses TRBV6-1 and TRBJ1-2, with a possible D match to TRBD1 (5 bases). V was trimmed by 11 bases and J by 2 bases, leaving 15 bases between them. The germline V gene has CDR1 MNHNS and CDR2 SASEGT. This CDR3 is 13 amino acids long. For the CDR3, the DNA is TGTGCCCACTCCAGGGCAGTAAACTATGGCTACACCTTC. Translated: CAHSRAVNYGYTF.

The genes are TRBV9 and TRBJ2-7, with TRBD2 identical over 8 bases. Trimming removed 0 bases from V and 3 bases from J; junction bases left unmatched: 2. CDR3 length: 14 residues. From germline, CDR1 is SGDLS and CDR2 YYNGEE. Here the CDR3 DNA reads TGTGCCAGCAGCGTAGGAGCGGGAGACTACGAGCAGTACTTC. Translated: CASSVGAGDYEQYF. Looking up the rest from reference TRBV9 and TRBJ2-7 gives the full variable domain: DSGVTQTPKHLITATGQRVTLRCSPRSGDLSVYWYQQSLDQGLQFLIQYYNGEERAKGNILERFSAQQFPDLHSELNLSSLELGDSALYFCASSVGAGDYEQYFGPGTRLTVT.

The chain employs TRBV7-7 and TRBJ2-5, with TRBD2 as a possible D gene (7 bases). Trimming removed 6 bases at V and 5 bases at J, with 16 bases between. Looked up from germline, CDR1 is SSHAT and CDR2 is FNYEAQ (reference sequence). There are 14 residues in the CDR3. CDR3 in DNA: TGTGCCAGCAGTCTGCGGGGGCTCCATGAGACCCAGTACTTC. Protein sequence: CASSLRGLHETQYF.